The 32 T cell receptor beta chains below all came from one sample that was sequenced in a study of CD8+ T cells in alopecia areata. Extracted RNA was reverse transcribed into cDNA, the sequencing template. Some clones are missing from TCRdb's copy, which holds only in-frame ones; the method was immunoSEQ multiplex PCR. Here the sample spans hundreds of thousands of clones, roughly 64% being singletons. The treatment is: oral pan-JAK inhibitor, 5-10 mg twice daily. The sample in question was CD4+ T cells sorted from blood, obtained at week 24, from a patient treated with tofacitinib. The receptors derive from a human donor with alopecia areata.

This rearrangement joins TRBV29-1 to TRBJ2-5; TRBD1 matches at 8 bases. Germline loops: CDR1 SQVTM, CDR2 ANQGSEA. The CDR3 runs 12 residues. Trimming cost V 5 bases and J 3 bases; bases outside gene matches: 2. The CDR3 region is CSVLDREETQYF. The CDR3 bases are TGCAGCGTTCTGGACAGGGAAGAGACCCAGTACTTC.

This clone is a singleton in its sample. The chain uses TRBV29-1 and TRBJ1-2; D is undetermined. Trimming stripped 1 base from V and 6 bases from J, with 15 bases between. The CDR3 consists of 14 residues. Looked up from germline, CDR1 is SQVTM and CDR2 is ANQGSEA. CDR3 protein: CSVEGLAVGNGYTF. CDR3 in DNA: TGCAGCGTTGAAGGCTTAGCAGTAGGGAATGGCTACACCTTC.

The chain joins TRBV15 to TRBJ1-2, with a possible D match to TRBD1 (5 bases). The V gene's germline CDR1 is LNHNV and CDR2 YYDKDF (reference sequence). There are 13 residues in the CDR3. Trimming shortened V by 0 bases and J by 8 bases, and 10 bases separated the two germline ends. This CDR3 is CATSRDIREGYTF. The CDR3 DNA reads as TGTGCCACCAGCAGAGATATCAGGGAAGGCTACACCTTC.

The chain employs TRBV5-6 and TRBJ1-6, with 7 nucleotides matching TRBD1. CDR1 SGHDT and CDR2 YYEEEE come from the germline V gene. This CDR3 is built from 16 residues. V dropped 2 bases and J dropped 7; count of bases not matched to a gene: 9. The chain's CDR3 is CASSFRVGGGNSPLHF. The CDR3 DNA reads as TGTGCCAGCAGCTTCCGAGTAGGGGGCGGAAATTCACCCCTCCACTTT.

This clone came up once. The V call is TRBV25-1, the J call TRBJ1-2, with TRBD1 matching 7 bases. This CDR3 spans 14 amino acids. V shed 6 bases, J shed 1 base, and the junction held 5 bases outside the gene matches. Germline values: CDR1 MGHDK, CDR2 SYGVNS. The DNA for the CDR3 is TGTGCCAGCAGCACAGGGGTCCTTAACTATGGCTACACCTTC. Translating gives CASSTGVLNYGYTF.

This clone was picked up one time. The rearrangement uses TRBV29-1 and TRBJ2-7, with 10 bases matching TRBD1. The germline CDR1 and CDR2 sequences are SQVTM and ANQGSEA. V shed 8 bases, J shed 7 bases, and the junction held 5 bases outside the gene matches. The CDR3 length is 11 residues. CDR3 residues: CSTGQGGEQYF. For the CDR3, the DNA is TGCAGCACCGGACAGGGGGGGGAGCAGTACTTC.

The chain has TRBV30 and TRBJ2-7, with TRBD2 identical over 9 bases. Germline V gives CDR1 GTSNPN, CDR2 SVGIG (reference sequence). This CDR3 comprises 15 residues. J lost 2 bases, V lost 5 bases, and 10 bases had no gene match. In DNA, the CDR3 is TGTGCCTGGCAAGGGTACGTAGCGGGGGCCTACGAGCAGTACTTC. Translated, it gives CAWQGYVAGAYEQYF. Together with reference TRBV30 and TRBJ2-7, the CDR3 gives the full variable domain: SQTIHQWPATLVQPVGSPLSLECTVEGTSNPNLYWYRQAAGRGLQLLFYSVGIGQISSEVPQNLSASRPQDRQFILSSKKLLLSDSGFYLCAWQGYVAGAYEQYFGPGTRLTVT.

The CDR3: CAWSVGGMGQGNQPQHF. In DNA form, the CDR3 reads TGTGCCTGGAGTGTAGGGGGGATGGGACAGGGGAATCAGCCCCAGCATTTT. V gene TRBV30 combines with J gene TRBJ1-5, with TRBD1 identical over 10 bases. Per germline, CDR1 GTSNPN and CDR2 SVGIG (reference sequence). Trimming removed 0 bases from V and 4 bases from J; junction bases left unmatched: 9. CDR3 size: 17 residues.

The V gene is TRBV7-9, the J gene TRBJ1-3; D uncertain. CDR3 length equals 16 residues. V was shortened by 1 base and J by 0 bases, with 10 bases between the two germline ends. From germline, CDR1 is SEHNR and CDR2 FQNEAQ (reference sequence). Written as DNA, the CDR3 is TGTGCCAGCAGCTTAGGGACTTACAGCTCTGGAAACACCATATATTTT. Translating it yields CASSLGTYSSGNTIYF.

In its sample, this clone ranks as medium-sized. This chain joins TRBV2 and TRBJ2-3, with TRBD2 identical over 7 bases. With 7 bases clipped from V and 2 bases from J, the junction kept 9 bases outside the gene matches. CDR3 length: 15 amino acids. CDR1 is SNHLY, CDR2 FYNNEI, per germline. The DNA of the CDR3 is TGTGCCAGCATAAGGCTAGCGGTGACCACAGATACGCAGTATTTT. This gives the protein CASIRLAVTTDTQYF. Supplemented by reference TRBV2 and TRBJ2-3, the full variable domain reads EPEVTQTPSHQVTQMGQEVILRCVPISNHLYFYWYRQILGQKVEFLVSFYNNEISEKSEIFDDQFSVERPDGSNFTLKIRSTKLEDSAMYFCASIRLAVTTDTQYFGPGTRLTVL.

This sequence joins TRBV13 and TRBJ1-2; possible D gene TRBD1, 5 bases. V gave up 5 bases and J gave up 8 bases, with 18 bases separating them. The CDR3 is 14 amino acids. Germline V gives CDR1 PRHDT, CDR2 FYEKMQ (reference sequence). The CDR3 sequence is CASSVGRNWGGYTF. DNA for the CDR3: TGTGCCAGCAGCGTGGGACGAAACTGGGGGGGCTACACCTTC.

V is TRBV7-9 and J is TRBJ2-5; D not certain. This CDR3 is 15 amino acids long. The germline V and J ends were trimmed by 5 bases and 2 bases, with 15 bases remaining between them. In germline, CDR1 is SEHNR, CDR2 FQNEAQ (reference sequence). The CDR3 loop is CASSPAAGAQETQYF. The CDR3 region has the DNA TGTGCCAGCAGCCCCGCGGCTGGAGCTCAAGAGACCCAGTACTTC.

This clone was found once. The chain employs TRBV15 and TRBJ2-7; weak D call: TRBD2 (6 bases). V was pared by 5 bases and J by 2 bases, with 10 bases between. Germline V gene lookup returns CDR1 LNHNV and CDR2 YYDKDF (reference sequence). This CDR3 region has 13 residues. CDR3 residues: CATSRDFTYEQYF. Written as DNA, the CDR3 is TGTGCCACCAGCCGGGACTTTACCTACGAGCAGTACTTC.

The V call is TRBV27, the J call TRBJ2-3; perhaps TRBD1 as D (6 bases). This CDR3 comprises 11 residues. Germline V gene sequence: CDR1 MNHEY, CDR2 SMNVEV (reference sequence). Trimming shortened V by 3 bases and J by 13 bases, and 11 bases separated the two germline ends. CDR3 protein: CASSLGRGEYF. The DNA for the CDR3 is TGTGCCAGCAGTTTGGGCAGGGGAGAGTATTTT.

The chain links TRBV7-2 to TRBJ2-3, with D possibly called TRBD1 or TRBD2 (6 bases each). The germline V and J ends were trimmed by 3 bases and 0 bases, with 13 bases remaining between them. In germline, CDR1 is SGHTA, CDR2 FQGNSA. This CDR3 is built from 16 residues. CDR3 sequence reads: CASSLHQGTSTDTQYF. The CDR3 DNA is TGTGCCAGCAGCTTGCACCAGGGGACTAGCACAGATACGCAGTATTTT.

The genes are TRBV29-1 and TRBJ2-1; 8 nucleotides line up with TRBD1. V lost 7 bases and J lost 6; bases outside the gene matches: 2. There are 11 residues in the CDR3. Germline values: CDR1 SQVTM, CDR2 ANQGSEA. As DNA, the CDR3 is TGCAGCGGGGGACAGGCCAATGAGCAGTTCTTC. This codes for CSGGQANEQFF.

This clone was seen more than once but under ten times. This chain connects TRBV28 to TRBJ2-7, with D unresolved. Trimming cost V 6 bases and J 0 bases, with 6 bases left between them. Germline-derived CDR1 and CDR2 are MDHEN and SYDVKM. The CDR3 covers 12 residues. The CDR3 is CASSSNSYEQYF. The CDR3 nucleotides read TGTGCCAGCAGCTCAAACTCCTACGAGCAGTACTTC.

The CDR3 sequence: CASSMLRAPNTGELFF. The DNA of the CDR3 is TGTGCCAGTAGTATGTTGAGGGCCCCGAACACCGGGGAGCTGTTTTTT. V and J are TRBV19 and TRBJ2-2; maybe TRBD2 (5 bases). Germline assignment: CDR1 LNHDA and CDR2 SQIVND (reference sequence). V dropped 3 bases and J dropped 0 bases, with 11 bases sitting between them. The CDR3 length is 16 residues.

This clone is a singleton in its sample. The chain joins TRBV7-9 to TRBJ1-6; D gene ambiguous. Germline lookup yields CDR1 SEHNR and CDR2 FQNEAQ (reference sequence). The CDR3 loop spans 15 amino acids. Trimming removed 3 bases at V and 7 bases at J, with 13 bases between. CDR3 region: CASSFTAAVNSPLHF. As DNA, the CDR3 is TGTGCCAGCAGCTTCACCGCCGCCGTCAATTCACCCCTCCACTTT.

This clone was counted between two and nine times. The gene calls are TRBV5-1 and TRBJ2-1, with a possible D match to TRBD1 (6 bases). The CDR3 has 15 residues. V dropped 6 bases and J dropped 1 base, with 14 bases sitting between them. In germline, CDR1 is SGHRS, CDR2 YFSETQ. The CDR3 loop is CASNAGEGSYNEQFF. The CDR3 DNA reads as TGCGCCAGCAACGCAGGGGAAGGGTCCTACAATGAGCAGTTCTTC.

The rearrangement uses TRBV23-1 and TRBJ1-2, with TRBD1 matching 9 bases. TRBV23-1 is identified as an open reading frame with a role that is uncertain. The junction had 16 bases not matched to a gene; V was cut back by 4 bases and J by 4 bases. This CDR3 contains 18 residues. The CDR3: CASSPDGSLQGASYGYTF. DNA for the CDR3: TGCGCCAGCAGTCCGGATGGGTCCTTACAGGGGGCCAGCTATGGCTACACCTTC.

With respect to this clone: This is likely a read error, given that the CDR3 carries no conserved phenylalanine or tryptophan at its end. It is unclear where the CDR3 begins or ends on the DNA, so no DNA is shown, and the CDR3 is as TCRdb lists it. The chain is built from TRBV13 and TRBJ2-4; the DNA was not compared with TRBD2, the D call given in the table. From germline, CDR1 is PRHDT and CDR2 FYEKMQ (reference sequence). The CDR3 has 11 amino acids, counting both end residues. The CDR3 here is CASSLELIGGD.

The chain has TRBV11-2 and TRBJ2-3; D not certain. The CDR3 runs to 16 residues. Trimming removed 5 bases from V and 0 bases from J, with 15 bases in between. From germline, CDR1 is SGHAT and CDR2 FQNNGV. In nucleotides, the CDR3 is TGTGCCAGCAGCCCGATCGTAGGCTCTAGCACAGATACGCAGTATTTT. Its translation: CASSPIVGSSTDTQYF. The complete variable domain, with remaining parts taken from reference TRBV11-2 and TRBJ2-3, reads EAGVAQSPRYKIIEKRQSVAFWCNPISGHATLYWYQQILGQGPKLLIQFQNNGVVDDSQLPKDRFSAERLKGVDSTLKIQPAKLEDSAVYLCASSPIVGSSTDTQYFGPGTRLTVL.

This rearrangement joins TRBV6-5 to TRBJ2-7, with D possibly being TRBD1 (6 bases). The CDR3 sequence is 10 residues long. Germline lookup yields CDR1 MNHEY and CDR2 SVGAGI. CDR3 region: CTTGTYEQYF. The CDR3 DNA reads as TGTACAACAGGGACCTACGAGCAGTACTTC.

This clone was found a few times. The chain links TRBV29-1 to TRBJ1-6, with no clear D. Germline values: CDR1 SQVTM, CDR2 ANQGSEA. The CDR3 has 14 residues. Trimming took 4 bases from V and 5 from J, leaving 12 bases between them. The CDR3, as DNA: TGCAGCGTTGCCGAAGGAGTGGATAATTCACCCCTCCACTTT. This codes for CSVAEGVDNSPLHF.

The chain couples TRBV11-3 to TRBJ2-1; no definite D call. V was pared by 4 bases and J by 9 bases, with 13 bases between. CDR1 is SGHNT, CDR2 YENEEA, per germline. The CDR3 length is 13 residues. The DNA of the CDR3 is TGTGCCAGCAGCTCACATCGAGACGGTGAGCAGTTCTTC. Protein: CASSSHRDGEQFF. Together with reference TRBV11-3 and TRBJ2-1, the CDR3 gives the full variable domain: EAGVVQSPRYKIIEKKQPVAFWCNPISGHNTLYWYLQNLGQGPELLIRYENEEAVDDSQLPKDRFSAERLKGVDSTLKIQPAELGDSAVYLCASSSHRDGEQFFGPGTRLTVL.

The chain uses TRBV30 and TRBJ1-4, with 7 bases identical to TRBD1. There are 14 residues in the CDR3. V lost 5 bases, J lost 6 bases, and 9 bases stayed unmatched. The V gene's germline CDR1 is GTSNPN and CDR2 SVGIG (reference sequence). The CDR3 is CAWDPGQLDEKLFF. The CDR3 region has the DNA TGTGCCTGGGACCCGGGACAGCTCGATGAAAAACTGTTTTTT.

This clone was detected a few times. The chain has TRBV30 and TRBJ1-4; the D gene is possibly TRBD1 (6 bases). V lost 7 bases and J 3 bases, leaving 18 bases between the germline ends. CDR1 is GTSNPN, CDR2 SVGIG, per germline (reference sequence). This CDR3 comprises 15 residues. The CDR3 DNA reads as TGTGCCTCCTGGGGGCGGACGGTGGCTAATGAAAAACTGTTTTTT. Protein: CASWGRTVANEKLFF.

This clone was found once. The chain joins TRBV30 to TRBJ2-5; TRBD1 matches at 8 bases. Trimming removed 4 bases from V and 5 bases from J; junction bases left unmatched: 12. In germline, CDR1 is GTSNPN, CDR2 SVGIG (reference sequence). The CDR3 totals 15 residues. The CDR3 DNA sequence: TGTGCCTGGAATGGGAGGACAGGGCGGTTTGAGACCCAGTACTTC. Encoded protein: CAWNGRTGRFETQYF.

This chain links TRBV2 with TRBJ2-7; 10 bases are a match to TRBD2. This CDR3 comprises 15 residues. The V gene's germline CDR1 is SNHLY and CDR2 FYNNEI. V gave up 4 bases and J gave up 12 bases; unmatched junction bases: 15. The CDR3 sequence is CASSVSLAGTSDLYF. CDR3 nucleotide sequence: TGTGCCAGCAGTGTCTCCCTGGCAGGGACTAGCGATTTGTACTTC. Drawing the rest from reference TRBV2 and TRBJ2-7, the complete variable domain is EPEVTQTPSHQVTQMGQEVILRCVPISNHLYFYWYRQILGQKVEFLVSFYNNEISEKSEIFDDQFSVERPDGSNFTLKIRSTKLEDSAMYFCASSVSLAGTSDLYFGPGTRLTVT.

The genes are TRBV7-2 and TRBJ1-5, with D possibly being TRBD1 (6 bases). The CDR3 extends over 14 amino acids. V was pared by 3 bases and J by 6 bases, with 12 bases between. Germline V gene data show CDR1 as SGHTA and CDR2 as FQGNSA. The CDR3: CASSFPGAGQPQHF. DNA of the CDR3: TGTGCCAGCAGCTTCCCAGGGGCAGGTCAGCCCCAGCATTTT.

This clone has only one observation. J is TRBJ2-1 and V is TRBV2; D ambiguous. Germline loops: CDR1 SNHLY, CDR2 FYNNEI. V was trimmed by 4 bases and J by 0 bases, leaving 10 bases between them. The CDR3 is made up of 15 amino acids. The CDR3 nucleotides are TGTGCCAGCAGTGGGCACCCGAGCTCCTACAATGAGCAGTTCTTC. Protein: CASSGHPSSYNEQFF.